The T cell receptor (beta chain) under discussion was sequenced for a study of blood T cell repertoires in COVID-19 (dated by TCRdb to the early 2020s). For the study in its entirety: Collaborator samples came from the United States, Italy and Spain and covered acute and convalescent phases of COVID-19. The sample metadata nearly always contained a de-identified subject ID, COVID-19 status, age in years and sex. The samples were drawn from the first 160 participants of the ongoing ImmuneRACE study and from 950 to 1,500 subjects provided by 6 global collaborators. The material from the prospective study consisted of cDNA or gDNA derived from T cells, B-cell-depleted T cells, or PBMCs. Subjects who had been exposed to COVID-19, were actively infected with it, or had recovered from it provided the deeply sampled blood TCRbeta repertoires that made up the dataset. Where HLA class I and class II types were available, the types were taken from metadata supplied by the sample provider, not from assay-based typing. The repertoires were made available in a free public database intended to serve as a resource for research on the immune response to SARS-CoV-2. What the research found in general, with its limitations: The amount of clinical and demographic metadata varied by source and participant and was provided uncurated.

One collaborating source in Seattle enrolled patients while the patients were actively infected and followed the patients over time throughout the course of disease. Each collaborating institution followed its own protocols to collect whole blood in K2EDTA tubes. Collaborator samples were shipped for TCRbeta analysis as frozen whole blood, isolated PBMCs, or DNA extracted from either sample type. From its cysteine to its phenylalanine, the CDR3 spans 17 amino acids. CDR3 DNA only is kept here, 51 bases in frame from base 1. CDR1 KGHSH and CDR2 LQKENI were looked up in the germline V gene. Relative to germline, V is missing 2 bases and J is missing 2 bases, with 8 bases of the junction outside any gene match. To note about this clone: There is no known antigen for this receptor. Base qualities are not at hand, and no much larger clone is one base apart.

TCRbeta CDR3 regions were amplified from genomic DNA by means of the immunoSEQ Assay, a bias-controlled multiplex PCR. The source study handled its data this way. Within the assay, amplification of reference gene primers was used to estimate how many nucleated cells each sample contained. To quantify the absolute abundance of each unique TCRbeta CDR3 rearrangement, sequence reads were collapsed and filtered. For each sample, productive Simpson clonality was calculated by taking the square root of Simpson's diversity index across productive rearrangements. Here the immuneACCESS table is served through TCRdb, limited to in-frame sequences with V and J called. Missing clones are a known gap in these copies; in checked studies unresolved V genes cover under half, and the rest lacks a known reason. That table supplies the V and J calls and clone size; D and trimming were determined from the DNA. The sample table lists fewer than 350,000 clones, about 90% of them with a count of one. Around 12% of the sample is taken by the ten largest.

The chain is made from TRBV18 and TRBJ1-5; TRBD1 matches 8 bases in the middle. This receptor was identified in a woman younger than 45 with COVID-19, enrolled during active disease. The sequenced sample consisted of peripheral blood. The sequence in DNA is TGTGCCAGCTCACCAGATAGACCGGGACAGGGCAATCAGCCCCAGCATTTT. It translates as CASSPDRPGQGNQPQHF.